The rows below give T cell receptor beta chains drawn from one sample of a study of OX40 agonist ivuxolimab in advanced cancers. The data were produced by immunoSEQ multiplex PCR, yet TCRdb's version contains in-frame clones alone and is incomplete. The data show tens of thousands of clones, just over 85% seen once. Sequenced material: CD4+ or CD8+ T cells sorted from blood, taken in a trial of the OX40 agonist ivuxolimab. Receptor source: an adult with an advanced solid tumor such as melanoma, head and neck, liver or kidney cancer. The CDR3 runs from the conserved cysteine through the conserved F or W. The D gene is left open where the match is weak. Expanded clones get a size class; other rows say once, few or many, or leave the size out.

size	D	V	J	CDR3	DNA
-	-	TRBV7-9	TRBJ2-7	CASSWGASYEQYF	TGTGCCAGCAGCTGGGGGGCCTCGTACGAGCAGTACTTC
once	-	TRBV7-8	TRBJ1-4	CASSPDVRTNEKLFF	TGTGCCAGCAGCCCAGACGTCAGGACTAATGAAAAACTGTTTTTT
-	-	TRBV5-8	TRBJ2-5	CASSPRAGMGETQYF	TGTGCCAGCAGCCCCCGAGCAGGGATGGGGGAGACCCAGTACTTC
-	TRBD1	TRBV19	TRBJ1-4	CASSTLGQGGEKLFF	TGTGCCAGTAGTACCCTGGGACAGGGCGGAGAAAAACTGTTTTTT
-	-	TRBV5-6	TRBJ2-3	CASSLWGSRPTDTQYF	TGTGCCAGCAGCTTGTGGGGGAGTCGCCCCACAGATACGCAGTATTTT
-	-	TRBV30	TRBJ2-7	CAWSGGVTPLDEQYF	TGTGCCTGGAGTGGCGGGGTAACCCCCTTGGACGAGCAGTACTTC
-	-	TRBV5-1	TRBJ1-2	CASSPEGGGGYGYTF	TGCGCCAGCAGCCCCGAGGGGGGAGGAGGCTATGGCTACACCTTC
-	TRBD2	TRBV6-5	TRBJ2-1	CASSSGTMWNEQFF	TGTGCCAGCAGTTCCGGGACTATGTGGAATGAGCAGTTCTTC
-	-	TRBV7-9	TRBJ2-1	CASSLGTDASNEQFF	TGTGCCAGCAGCTTAGGTACAGACGCTTCAAATGAGCAGTTCTTC
-	-	TRBV5-1	TRBJ1-6	CASSLAAGQGESLHF	TGCGCCAGCAGCTTGGCCGCGGGACAAGGCGAATCCCTCCACTTT
-	TRBD1	TRBV6-1	TRBJ1-5	CASSERGQSNQPQHF	TGTGCCAGCAGTGAAAGGGGGCAGAGCAATCAGCCCCAGCATTTT
-	-	TRBV18	TRBJ1-3	CASSPRSPGPGGTIYF	TGTGCCAGCTCACCAAGATCCCCAGGCCCTGGAGGCACCATATATTTT
-	TRBD1	TRBV30	TRBJ1-6	CAWRGTGGGAPLHF	TGTGCCTGGAGGGGAACAGGGGGCGGGGCACCCCTCCACTTT
-	TRBD1	TRBV5-6	TRBJ1-2	CASSPDRGHYGYTF	TGTGCCAGCAGCCCGGACAGGGGACACTATGGCTACACCTTC
-	TRBD2	TRBV6-6	TRBJ2-1	CASRPSGGDNEQFF	TGTGCCAGCAGACCGTCGGGGGGGGACAATGAGCAGTTCTTC
-	TRBD1	TRBV6-1	TRBJ2-7	CASSRDRVSAYEQYF	TGTGCCAGCAGTCGTGACAGGGTGAGTGCCTACGAGCAGTACTTC
-	TRBD2	TRBV2	TRBJ2-7	CASSVQAGGPYEQYF	TGTGCCAGCAGTGTCCAGGCGGGGGGGCCCTACGAGCAGTACTTC
once	TRBD1	TRBV18	TRBJ2-4	CASSSGTGVENIQYF	TGTGCCAGCTCATCCGGGACAGGGGTCGAAAACATTCAGTACTTC
-	TRBD1	TRBV6-5	TRBJ2-7	CASRKFGQGAYEQYF	TGTGCCAGCAGGAAATTCGGACAGGGGGCCTACGAGCAGTACTTC
-	TRBD1	TRBV7-9	TRBJ1-1	CASSTQTGSGTEAFF	TGTGCCAGCAGCACCCAGACAGGGTCGGGGACTGAAGCTTTCTTT
-	-	TRBV11-2	TRBJ2-4	CASSPAGGLNIQYF	TGTGCCAGCAGCCCCGCCGGGGGGCTAAACATTCAGTACTTC
-	TRBD2	TRBV5-4	TRBJ2-1	CASSLGLAGAEQFF	TGTGCCAGCAGCTTAGGACTAGCGGGAGCCGAGCAGTTCTTC
-	-	TRBV18	TRBJ2-5	CASSPSERETQYF	TGTGCCAGCTCACCTTCGGAGCGCGAGACCCAGTACTTC
-	-	TRBV4-1	TRBJ2-3	CASSQVGALTDTQYF	TGCGCCAGCAGCCAAGTTGGGGCTCTCACAGATACGCAGTATTTT
-	TRBD1	TRBV5-5	TRBJ1-2	CASSFGGQGHGYTF	TGTGCCAGCAGCTTCGGCGGACAGGGCCATGGCTACACCTTC
few	-	TRBV30	TRBJ2-7	CAWSESRYEQYF	TGTGCCTGGAGTGAAAGCAGGTACGAGCAGTACTTC
-	-	TRBV6-5	TRBJ2-1	CAIHTLYLEQFF	TGTGCCATCCATACTCTCTATCTGGAGCAGTTCTTC
-	-	TRBV7-2	TRBJ1-5	CASSLRGLGNQPQHF	TGTGCCAGCAGCTTAAGGGGCTTGGGCAATCAGCCCCAGCATTTT
-	-	TRBV6-5	TRBJ2-1	CASAQYNEQFF	TGTGCCAGCGCGCAATACAATGAGCAGTTCTTC
-	-	TRBV30	TRBJ2-3	CAWSSTSTDTQYF	TGTGCCTGGAGTTCGACGAGCACAGATACGCAGTATTTT
few	TRBD1	TRBV29-1	TRBJ2-7	CSVEIRDRGAYEQYF	TGCAGCGTTGAAATCCGGGACAGAGGAGCCTACGAGCAGTACTTC
-	TRBD2	TRBV19	TRBJ2-5	CASSITSGGFQETQYF	TGTGCCAGTAGTATTACTAGCGGGGGATTCCAAGAGACCCAGTACTTC
-	TRBD2	TRBV5-4	TRBJ2-5	CASSLRASGAETQYF	TGTGCCAGCAGCTTGAGGGCTAGCGGGGCGGAGACCCAGTACTTC